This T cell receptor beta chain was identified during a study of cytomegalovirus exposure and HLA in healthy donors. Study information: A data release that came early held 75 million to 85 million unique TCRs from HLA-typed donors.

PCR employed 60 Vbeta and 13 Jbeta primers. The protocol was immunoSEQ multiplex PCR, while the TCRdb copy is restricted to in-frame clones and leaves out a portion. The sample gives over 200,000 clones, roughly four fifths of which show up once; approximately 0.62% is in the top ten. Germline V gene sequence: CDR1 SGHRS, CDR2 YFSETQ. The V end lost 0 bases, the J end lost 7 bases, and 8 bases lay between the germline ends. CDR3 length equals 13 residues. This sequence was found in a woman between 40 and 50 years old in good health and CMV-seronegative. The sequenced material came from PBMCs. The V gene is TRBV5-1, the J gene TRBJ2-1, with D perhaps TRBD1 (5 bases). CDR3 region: CASSLGAGNEQFF. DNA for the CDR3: TGCGCCAGCAGCTTGGGTGCAGGGAATGAGCAGTTCTTC.